This T cell receptor beta chain appears in the sequencing data of a study of beta chain features in type 1 diabetes. General observations from the study: People with Type 1 diabetes carried modestly yet significantly shorter TCRB CDR3s in all four CD4+ subsets.

Sequencing targeted expressed TCRB transcripts, as all isolated RNA had been reverse transcribed. The method was immunoSEQ multiplex PCR; TCRdb's version includes in-frame clones alone and lacks a portion of them. The sample holds 500,000 to 850,000 clones, about 14% seen once. A sort by CD45RO/CCR7/CD25/CD127/CD95/CD27 yielded CD4+ naive, central memory, regulatory and stem cell-like memory cells. CDR3 length: 15 residues. The V end was cut by 1 base, the J end by 8 bases, with 19 bases between. The V gene's germline CDR1 is GTSNPN and CDR2 SVGIG (reference sequence). This clone has only a few counts. Antigen specificity is unknown.

The material sequenced was naive CD4+ T cells from blood. The chain uses TRBV30 and TRBJ2-3, with D possibly TRBD2 on 5 matching bases. The sequence derives from a man aged 18 to 30 with type 1 diabetes. The CDR3 loop is CAWSASWTGTGTQYF. Written as DNA, the CDR3 is TGTGCCTGGAGTGCCTCGTGGACTGGTACGGGTACGCAGTATTTT.